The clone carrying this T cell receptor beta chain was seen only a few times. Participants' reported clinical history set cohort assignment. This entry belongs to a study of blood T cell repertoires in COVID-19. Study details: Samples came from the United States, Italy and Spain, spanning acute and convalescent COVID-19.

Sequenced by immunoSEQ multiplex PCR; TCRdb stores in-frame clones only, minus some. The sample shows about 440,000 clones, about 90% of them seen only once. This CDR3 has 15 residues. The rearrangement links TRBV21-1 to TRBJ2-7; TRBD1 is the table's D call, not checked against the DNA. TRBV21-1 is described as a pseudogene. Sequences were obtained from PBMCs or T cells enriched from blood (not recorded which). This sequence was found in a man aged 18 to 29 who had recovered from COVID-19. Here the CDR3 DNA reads TGTGCCAGCAGCAAAGGGGGGCAGGGAAGGTACGAGCAGTACTTC. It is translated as CASSKGGQGRYEQYF.